This TCR beta chain was recovered during a study of beta chain features in type 1 diabetes. This clone was detected only a few times. Of the isolated RNA, all was reverse transcribed, and so the sequenced material was expressed TCRB transcripts. The table came from immunoSEQ multiplex PCR; TCRdb's copy has only in-frame clones and leaves some out. The sample contains fewer than 350,000 clones, about 20% of which appear only once. From germline, CDR1 is LGHNT and CDR2 FRNRAP. The length of the CDR3 is 13 residues. V lost 6 bases and J lost 6; bases outside the gene matches: 6. Via the markers CD45RO/CCR7/CD25/CD127/CD95/CD27, stem cell-like memory, regulatory, central memory and naive CD4+ cells were sorted.

The sample comprised naive CD4+ T cells from blood. This sequence was found in a woman aged 18 to 35 in good health. V is TRBV12-5 and J is TRBJ2-7; TRBD2 agrees at 9 bases. The CDR3 nucleotides are TGTGCTAGTGGCTTTAGCGGGAGCGGCGAGCAGTACTTC. Translating it yields CASGFSGSGEQYF.